One and the same sample provided the 3 T cell receptor beta chains below, sequenced in a study of cytomegalovirus exposure and HLA in healthy donors (dated by TCRdb to 2015 to 2018). Receptor amplification or capture employed the immunoSEQ multiplex PCR assay. A mixture of 60 forward primers for TCR Vbeta segments and 13 reverse primers for TCR Jbeta segments was used in the multiplex PCR. The clones in this table, taken by TCRdb from immuneACCESS, are in-frame only. Not every clone is retained; where verified, under half of the shortfall comes from an unresolved V gene, and the cause of the rest is unknown. The sample table holds under 200,000 clones, of which 70% to 85% were seen once. Of the sample, under 2.5% falls within the top ten clones. The sequencing sample was made of PBMCs. The receptor set was obtained from a man between 35 and 55 years old in good health and CMV-seronegative.

This rearrangement joins TRBV27 to TRBJ2-3, with TRBD1 as a possible D gene (6 bases). The CDR3 consists of 15 residues. Trimming left V 9 bases short and J 6 bases short, with 22 bases between. Germline V CDR1 and CDR2: MNHEY, SMNVEV (reference sequence). CDR3 region: CASRESRAGADTQYF. Written as DNA, the CDR3 is TGTGCCAGTCGCGAGTCCCGGGCAGGGGCGGATACGCAGTATTTT.

Only a few counts were recorded for this clone. J is TRBJ2-2 and V is TRBV11-2, with D maybe TRBD2 (5 bases). Germline CDR1 reads SGHAT; CDR2 reads FQNNGV. This CDR3 comprises 16 residues. V was trimmed by 1 base and J by 3 bases, leaving 12 bases between them. CDR3 region: CASSLGGNHYTGELFF. The CDR3 nucleotides are TGTGCCAGCAGCTTAGGAGGGAATCATTACACCGGGGAGCTGTTTTTT. The whole variable domain, filled in from reference TRBV11-2 and TRBJ2-2, reads EAGVAQSPRYKIIEKRQSVAFWCNPISGHATLYWYQQILGQGPKLLIQFQNNGVVDDSQLPKDRFSAERLKGVDSTLKIQPAKLEDSAVYLCASSLGGNHYTGELFFGEGSRLTVL.

V gene TRBV19 combines with J gene TRBJ2-1; D is undetermined. V shed 5 bases and J shed 9 bases, with 14 bases lying between them. This CDR3 is built from 13 residues. Germline V lookup: CDR1 LNHDA, CDR2 SQIVND (reference sequence). CDR3 sequence: CASSATSVSEQFF. CDR3 nucleotides: TGTGCCAGTAGTGCTACGAGTGTGTCTGAGCAGTTCTTC.